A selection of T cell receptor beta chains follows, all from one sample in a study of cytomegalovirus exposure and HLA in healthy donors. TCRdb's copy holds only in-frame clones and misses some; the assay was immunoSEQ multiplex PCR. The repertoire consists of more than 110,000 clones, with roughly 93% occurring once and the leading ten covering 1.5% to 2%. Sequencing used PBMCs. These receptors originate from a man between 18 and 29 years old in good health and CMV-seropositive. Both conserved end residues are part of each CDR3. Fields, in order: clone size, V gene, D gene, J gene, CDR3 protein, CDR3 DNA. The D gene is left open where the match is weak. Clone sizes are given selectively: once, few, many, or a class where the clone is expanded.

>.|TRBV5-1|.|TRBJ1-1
CASSHGTNTEAFF
TGCGCCAGCAGCCACGGGACAAACACTGAAGCTTTCTTT
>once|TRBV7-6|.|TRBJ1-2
CASSPRGGSNYGYTF
TGTGCCAGCAGCCCTCGTGGGGGGTCTAACTATGGCTACACCTTC
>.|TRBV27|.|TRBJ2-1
CASSSSGPGGEQFF
TGTGCCAGCAGTTCCAGCGGCCCTGGTGGTGAGCAGTTCTTC
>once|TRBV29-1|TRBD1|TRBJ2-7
CSVRDRVSEQYF
TGCAGCGTCCGGGACAGGGTGTCAGAGCAGTACTTC
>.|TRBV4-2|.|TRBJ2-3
CASSSGQTPTDTQYF
TGTGCCAGCAGCTCGGGACAAACCCCCACAGATACGCAGTATTTT
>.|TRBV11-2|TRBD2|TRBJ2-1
CASSPRLAGEQFF
TGTGCCAGCAGCCCACGACTAGCGGGAGAGCAGTTCTTC
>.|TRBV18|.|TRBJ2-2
CASSRQEANTGELFF
TGTGCCAGCTCAAGACAGGAGGCGAACACCGGGGAGCTGTTTTTT
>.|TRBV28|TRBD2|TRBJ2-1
CASSPLTGGPRYEQFF
TGTGCCAGCAGTCCCCTTACGGGAGGGCCAAGGTATGAGCAGTTCTTC
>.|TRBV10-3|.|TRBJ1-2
CAISAGDDYGYTF
TGTGCCATCAGTGCAGGGGACGACTATGGCTACACCTTC
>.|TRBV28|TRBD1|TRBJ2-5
CASSLRTGTGGAETQYF
TGTGCCAGCAGTTTAAGGACCGGGACAGGGGGCGCAGAGACCCAGTACTTC
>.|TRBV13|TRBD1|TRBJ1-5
CASSSSQGVDNQPQHF
TGTGCCAGCAGCTCATCTCAGGGGGTCGATAATCAGCCCCAGCATTTT
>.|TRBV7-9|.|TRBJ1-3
CASSLGGGTIYF
TGTGCCAGCAGCTTAGGAGGGGGTACCATATATTTT
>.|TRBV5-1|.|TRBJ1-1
CASSLERPVLNTEAFF
TGCGCCAGCAGCTTGGAGCGGCCGGTTCTGAACACTGAAGCTTTCTTT
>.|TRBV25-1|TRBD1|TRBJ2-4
CASSPPGGTGAKNIQYF
TGTGCCAGCAGTCCCCCAGGGGGTACAGGGGCCAAAAACATTCAGTACTTC
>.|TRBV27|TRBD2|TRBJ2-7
CASSSGGSSYEQYF
TGTGCCAGCAGTTCGGGGGGGAGCTCCTACGAGCAGTACTTC
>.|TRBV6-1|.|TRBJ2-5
CASSEPGGLWVQYF
TGTGCCAGCAGTGAACCCGGCGGGCTATGGGTCCAGTACTTC
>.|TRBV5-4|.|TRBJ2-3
CASSSRDFTDTQYF
TGTGCCAGCAGCTCTCGGGACTTCACAGATACGCAGTATTTT
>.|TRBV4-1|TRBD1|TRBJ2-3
CASNQDDRGGTQYF
TGCGCCAGCAACCAAGACGACAGGGGGGGTACGCAGTATTTT
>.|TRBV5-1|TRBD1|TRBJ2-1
CASSLGQGAWNEQFF
TGCGCCAGCAGCTTGGGGCAGGGGGCCTGGAATGAGCAGTTCTTC
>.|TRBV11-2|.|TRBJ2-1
CASSSADEQFF
TGTGCCAGCAGCTCCGCGGATGAGCAGTTCTTC
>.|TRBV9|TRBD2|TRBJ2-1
CASSDSVSGDAYNEQFF
TGTGCCAGCAGCGACAGCGTTAGCGGGGACGCCTACAATGAGCAGTTCTTC
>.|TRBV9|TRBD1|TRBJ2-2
CASSSPDRYTGELFF
TGTGCCAGCAGCTCCCCGGACAGGTACACCGGGGAGCTGTTTTTT
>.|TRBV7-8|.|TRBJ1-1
CASSLYRMNTEAFF
TGTGCCAGCAGCTTATACAGGATGAACACTGAAGCTTTCTTT
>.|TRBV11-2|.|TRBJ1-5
CASSLGGLSNQPQHF
TGTGCCAGCAGCTTGGGAGGGCTCAGCAATCAGCCCCAGCATTTT
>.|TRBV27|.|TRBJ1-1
CASSPDGEDTEAFF
TGTGCCAGCAGTCCGGATGGCGAGGACACTGAAGCTTTCTTT
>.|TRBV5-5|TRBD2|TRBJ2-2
CASSLSGREYGELFF
TGTGCCAGCAGCTTATCTGGGAGGGAGTACGGGGAGCTGTTTTTT
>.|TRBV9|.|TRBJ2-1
CASSRSGFSYNEQFF
TGTGCCAGCTCTCGCTCGGGATTCTCCTACAATGAGCAGTTCTTC
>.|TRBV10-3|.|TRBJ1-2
CAISEIDTGKIYGYTF
TGTGCCATCAGTGAGATTGACACAGGGAAAATCTATGGCTACACCTTC
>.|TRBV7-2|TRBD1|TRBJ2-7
CASSQKTGAFEQYF
TGTGCCAGCAGCCAGAAGACAGGGGCGTTCGAGCAGTACTTC
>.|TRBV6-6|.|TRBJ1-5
CASNDRPTFQPQHF
TGTGCCAGCAACGACAGACCAACTTTTCAGCCCCAGCATTTT
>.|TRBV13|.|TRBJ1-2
CASSLGAGPGVYGYTF
TGTGCCAGCAGCTTAGGTGCGGGACCAGGAGTCTATGGCTACACCTTC
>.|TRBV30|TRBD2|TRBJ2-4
CAWNSPGLGKNIQYF
TGTGCCTGGAACTCACCGGGACTAGGGAAAAACATTCAGTACTTC
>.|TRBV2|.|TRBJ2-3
CASSLSGKTDTQYF
TGTGCCAGCAGTCTGTCAGGGAAAACAGATACGCAGTATTTT
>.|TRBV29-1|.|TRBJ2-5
CSVEAETQYF
TGCAGCGTCGAAGCGGAGACCCAGTACTTC
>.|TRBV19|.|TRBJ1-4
CASKQRTNEKLFF
TGTGCCAGTAAGCAGAGGACTAATGAAAAACTGTTTTTT